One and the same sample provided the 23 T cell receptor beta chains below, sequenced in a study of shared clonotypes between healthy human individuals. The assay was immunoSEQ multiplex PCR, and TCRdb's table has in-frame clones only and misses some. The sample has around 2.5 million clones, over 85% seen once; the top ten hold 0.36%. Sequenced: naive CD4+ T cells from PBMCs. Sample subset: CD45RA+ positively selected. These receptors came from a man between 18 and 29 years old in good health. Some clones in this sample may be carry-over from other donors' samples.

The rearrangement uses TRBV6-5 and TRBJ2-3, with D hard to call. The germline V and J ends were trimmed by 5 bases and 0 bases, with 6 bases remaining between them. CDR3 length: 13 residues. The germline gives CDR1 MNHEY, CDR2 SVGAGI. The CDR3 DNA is TGTGCCAGCAGTCTGGACAGCACAGATACGCAGTATTTT. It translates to CASSLDSTDTQYF.

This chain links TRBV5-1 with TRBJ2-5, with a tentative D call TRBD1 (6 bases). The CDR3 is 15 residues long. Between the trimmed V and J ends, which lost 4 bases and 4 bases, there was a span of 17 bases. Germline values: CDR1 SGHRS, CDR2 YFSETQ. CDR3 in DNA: TGCGCCAGCAGCCTAAATACAGGGCAGGGAGAGACCCAGTACTTC. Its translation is CASSLNTGQGETQYF.

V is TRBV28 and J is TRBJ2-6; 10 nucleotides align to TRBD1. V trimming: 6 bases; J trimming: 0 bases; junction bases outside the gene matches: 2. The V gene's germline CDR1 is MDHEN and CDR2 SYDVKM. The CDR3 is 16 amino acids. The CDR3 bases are TGTGCCAGCAGGACAGGGGGCGGCTCTGGGGCCAACGTCCTGACTTTC. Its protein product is CASRTGGGSGANVLTF.

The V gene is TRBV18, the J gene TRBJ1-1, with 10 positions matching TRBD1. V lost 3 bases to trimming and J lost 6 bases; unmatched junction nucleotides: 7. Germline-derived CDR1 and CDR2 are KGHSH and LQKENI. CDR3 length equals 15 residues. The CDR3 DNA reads TGTGCCAGCTCACCGCCGGGACAGGGGCCCCCTGAAGCTTTCTTT. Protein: CASSPPGQGPPEAFF.

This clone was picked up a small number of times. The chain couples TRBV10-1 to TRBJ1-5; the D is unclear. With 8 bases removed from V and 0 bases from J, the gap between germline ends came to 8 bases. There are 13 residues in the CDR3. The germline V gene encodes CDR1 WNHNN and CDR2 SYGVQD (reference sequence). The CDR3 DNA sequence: TGCGCCAGCCGGAGCGTTAGCAATCAGCCCCAGCATTTT. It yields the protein CASRSVSNQPQHF.

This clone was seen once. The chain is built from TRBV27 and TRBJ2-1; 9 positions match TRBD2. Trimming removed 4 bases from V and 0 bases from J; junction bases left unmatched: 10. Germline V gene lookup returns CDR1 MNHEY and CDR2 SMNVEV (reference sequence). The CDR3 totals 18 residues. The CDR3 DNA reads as TGTGCCAGCAGTTGGCTGACTAGCGGAACGAGCTCCTACAATGAGCAGTTCTTC. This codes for CASSWLTSGTSSYNEQFF.

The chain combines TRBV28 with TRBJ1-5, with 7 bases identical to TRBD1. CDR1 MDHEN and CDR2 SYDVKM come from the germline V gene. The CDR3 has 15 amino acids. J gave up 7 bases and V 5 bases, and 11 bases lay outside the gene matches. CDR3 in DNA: TGTGCCAGCAGTCTAACGACAGGGAACCTCCAGCCCCAGCATTTT. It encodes CASSLTTGNLQPQHF.

As DNA, the CDR3 is TGTGCCAGCAGCCACTTAGCGGGTGGGGAGACCCAGTACTTC. Protein sequence: CASSHLAGGETQYF. V is TRBV5-5 and J is TRBJ2-5; 7 bases are a match to TRBD2. The trim removed 4 bases at V and 5 bases at J, leaving 8 bases unmatched. CDR3 length: 14 residues. Germline V CDR1 and CDR2: SGHKS, YYEKEE (reference sequence).

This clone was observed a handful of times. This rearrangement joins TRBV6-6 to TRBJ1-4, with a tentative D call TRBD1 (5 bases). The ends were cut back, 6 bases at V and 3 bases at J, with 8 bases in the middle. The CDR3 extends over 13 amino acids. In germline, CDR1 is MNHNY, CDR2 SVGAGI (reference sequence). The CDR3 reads CASRGGANEKLFF. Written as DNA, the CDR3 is TGTGCCAGCAGGGGAGGGGCTAATGAAAAACTGTTTTTT.

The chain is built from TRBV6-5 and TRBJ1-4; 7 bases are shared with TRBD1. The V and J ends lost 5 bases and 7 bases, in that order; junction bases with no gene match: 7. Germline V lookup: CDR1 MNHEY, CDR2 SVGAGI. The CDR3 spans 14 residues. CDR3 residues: CASSDDRAREKLFF. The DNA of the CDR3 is TGTGCCAGCAGTGATGACAGGGCCCGTGAAAAACTGTTTTTT.

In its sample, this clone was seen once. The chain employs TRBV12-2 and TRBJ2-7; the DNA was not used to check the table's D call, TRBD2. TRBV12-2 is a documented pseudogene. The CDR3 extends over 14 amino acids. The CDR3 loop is CASRLATRTYEQYF. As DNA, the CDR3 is TGTGCAAGTCGCTTAGCGACTAGGACCTACGAGCAGTACTTC.

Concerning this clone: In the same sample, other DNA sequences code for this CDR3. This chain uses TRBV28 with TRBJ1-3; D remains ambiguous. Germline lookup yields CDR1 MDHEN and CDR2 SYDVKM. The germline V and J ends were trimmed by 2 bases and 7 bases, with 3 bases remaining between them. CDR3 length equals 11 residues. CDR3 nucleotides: TGTGCCAGCAGTTTAGGGAACACCATATATTTT. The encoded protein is CASSLGNTIYF.

In DNA, the CDR3 is TGTGCCATCAGTGTTCGAAGCCCCGCTCAATTAATCCGAGGCGGCTACACCTTC. As protein: CAISVRSPAQLIRGGYTF. The J gene is TRBJ1-2, the V gene TRBV10-3; D uncertain. The V end was cut by 4 bases, the J end by 8 bases, with 29 bases between. This CDR3 is 18 amino acids long. CDR1 is ENHRY and CDR2 is SYGVKD in the germline V gene.

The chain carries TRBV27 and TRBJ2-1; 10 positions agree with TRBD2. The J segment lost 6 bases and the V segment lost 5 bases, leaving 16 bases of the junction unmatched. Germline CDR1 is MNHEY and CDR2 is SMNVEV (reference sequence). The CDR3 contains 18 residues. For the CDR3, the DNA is TGTGCCAGCAGTCCGTGGACGGTAGCGGGAGGACGTTTCAATGAGCAGTTCTTC. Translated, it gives CASSPWTVAGGRFNEQFF.

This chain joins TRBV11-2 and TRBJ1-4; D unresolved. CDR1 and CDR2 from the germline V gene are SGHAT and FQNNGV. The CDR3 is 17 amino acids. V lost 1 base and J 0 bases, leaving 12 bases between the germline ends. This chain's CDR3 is CASSLVGARSTNEKLFF. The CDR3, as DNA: TGTGCCAGCAGCTTAGTGGGAGCCCGCTCAACTAATGAAAAACTGTTTTTT.

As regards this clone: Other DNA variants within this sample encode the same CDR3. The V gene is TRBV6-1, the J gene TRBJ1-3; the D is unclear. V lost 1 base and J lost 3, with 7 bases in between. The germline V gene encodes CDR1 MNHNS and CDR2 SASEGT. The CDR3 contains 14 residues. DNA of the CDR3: TGTGCCAGCAGTGAAGTTTACAGTGGAAACACCATATATTTT. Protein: CASSEVYSGNTIYF.

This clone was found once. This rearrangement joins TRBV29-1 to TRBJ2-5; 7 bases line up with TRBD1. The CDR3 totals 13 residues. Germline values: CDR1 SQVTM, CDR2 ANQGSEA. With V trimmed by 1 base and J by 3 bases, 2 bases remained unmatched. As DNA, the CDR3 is TGCAGCGTTGAAGGCAGGGGGAAAGAGACCCAGTACTTC. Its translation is CSVEGRGKETQYF.

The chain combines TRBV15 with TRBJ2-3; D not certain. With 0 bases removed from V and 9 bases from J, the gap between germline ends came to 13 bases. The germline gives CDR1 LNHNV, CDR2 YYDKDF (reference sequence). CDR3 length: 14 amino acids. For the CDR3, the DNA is TGTGCCACCAGCAGAGATTATTCGGTCAGGACGCAGTATTTT. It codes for CATSRDYSVRTQYF.

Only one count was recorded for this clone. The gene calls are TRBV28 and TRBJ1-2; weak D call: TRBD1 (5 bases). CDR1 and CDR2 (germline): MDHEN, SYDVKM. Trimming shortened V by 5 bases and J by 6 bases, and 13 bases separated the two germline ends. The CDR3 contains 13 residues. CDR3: CASSAGRTHGYTF. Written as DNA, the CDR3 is TGTGCCAGCAGTGCGGGACGGACTCATGGCTACACCTTC.

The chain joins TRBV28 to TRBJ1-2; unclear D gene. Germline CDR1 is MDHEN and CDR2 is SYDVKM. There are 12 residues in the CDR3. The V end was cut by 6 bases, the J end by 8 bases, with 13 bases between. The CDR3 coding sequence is TGTGCCAGCAGCCTCCGGGAAGCGGGCTACACCTTC. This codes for CASSLREAGYTF.

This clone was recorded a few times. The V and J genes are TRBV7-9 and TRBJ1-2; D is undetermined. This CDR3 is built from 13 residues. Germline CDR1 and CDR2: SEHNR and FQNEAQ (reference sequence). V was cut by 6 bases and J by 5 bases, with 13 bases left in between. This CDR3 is CASSGQVLYGYTF. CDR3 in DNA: TGTGCCAGCAGTGGGCAGGTGCTTTATGGCTACACCTTC.

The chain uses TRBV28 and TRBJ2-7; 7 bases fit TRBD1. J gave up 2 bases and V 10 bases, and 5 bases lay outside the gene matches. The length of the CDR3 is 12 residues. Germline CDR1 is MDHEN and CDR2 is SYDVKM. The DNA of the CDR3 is TGTGCCACCCGGGACAGCACCTACGAGCAGTACTTC. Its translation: CATRDSTYEQYF.

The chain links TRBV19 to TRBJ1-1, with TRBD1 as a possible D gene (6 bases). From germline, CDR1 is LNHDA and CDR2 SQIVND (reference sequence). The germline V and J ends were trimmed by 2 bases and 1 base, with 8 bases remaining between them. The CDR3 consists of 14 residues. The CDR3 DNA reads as TGTGCCAGTAGTATACAGGGGAGGAACACTGAAGCTTTCTTT. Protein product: CASSIQGRNTEAFF.